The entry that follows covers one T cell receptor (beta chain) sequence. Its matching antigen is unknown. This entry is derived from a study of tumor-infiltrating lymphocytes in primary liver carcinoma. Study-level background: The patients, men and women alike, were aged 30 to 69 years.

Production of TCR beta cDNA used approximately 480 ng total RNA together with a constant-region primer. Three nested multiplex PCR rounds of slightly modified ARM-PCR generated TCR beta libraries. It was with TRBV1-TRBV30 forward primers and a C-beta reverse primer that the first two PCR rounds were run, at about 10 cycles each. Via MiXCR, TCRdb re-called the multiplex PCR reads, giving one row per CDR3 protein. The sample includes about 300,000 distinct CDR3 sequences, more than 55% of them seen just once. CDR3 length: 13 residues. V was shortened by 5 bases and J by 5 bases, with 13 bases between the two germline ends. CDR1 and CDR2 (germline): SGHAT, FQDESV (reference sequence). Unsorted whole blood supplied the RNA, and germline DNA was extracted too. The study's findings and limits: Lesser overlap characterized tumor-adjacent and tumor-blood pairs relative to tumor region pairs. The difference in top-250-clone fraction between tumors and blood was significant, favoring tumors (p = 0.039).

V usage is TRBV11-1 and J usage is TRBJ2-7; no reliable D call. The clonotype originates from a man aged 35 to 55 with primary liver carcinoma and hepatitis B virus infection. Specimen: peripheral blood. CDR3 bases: TGTGCCAGCAGCCTCTCCCTGACAAACGAGCAGTACTTC. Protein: CASSLSLTNEQYF.